This T cell receptor (beta chain) was recorded in a study of T cells after yellow fever vaccination. Study-wide context: Any fraction with a low cell number was prepared using SMART-Seq v4 Ultra Low Input. Study results and limitations: The bulk population could contribute abundant contaminating clonotypes to FACS-sorted repertoires. Overall, a small share of clonotypes was seen in both CD4 and CD8 compartments.

The trim removed 0 bases at V and 2 bases at J, leaving 9 bases unmatched. The germline gives CDR1 LNHNV, CDR2 YYDKDF (reference sequence). The CDR3 runs 18 residues. This clonotype was seen a handful of times. What it recognizes is unknown. 5'RACE template switching added a universal primer site and UMIs to TCR cDNA. TCRdb passed the 5' RACE reads through MiXCR, listing each CDR3 protein once. The sample has approximately 600,000 distinct CDR3 sequences, approximately 13% seen once. This TCR was recovered from a man aged 25 to 45 who received the YFV17D yellow fever vaccine. The source material was PBMCs, sampled on the day of the yellow fever booster vaccination. The chain combines TRBV15 with TRBJ2-5; TRBD2 matches 10 bases. The DNA of the CDR3 is TGTGCCACCAGCAGAGATTCGGGAGTAGCGGGAGGACAAGAGACCCAGTACTTC. Its translation is CATSRDSGVAGGQETQYF.